Listed below are T cell receptor beta chains from one sample, sequenced in a study of shared clonotypes between healthy human individuals. Only in-frame clones appear in the TCRdb table, and some are missing; sequencing was by immunoSEQ multiplex PCR. The table records some 1,900,000 clones, roughly 94% of them present only once. Sequencing used naive CD8+ T cells sorted from blood. These receptors were taken from a man aged 18-30 years in good health. The CDR3 runs from the conserved cysteine through the conserved F or W. A D gene is named only where the DNA matches it firmly. Clone size is given for some rows only: seen once, a few or many times, or a class if the clone is expanded.

clone size	D gene	V gene	J gene	CDR3 protein	CDR3 DNA
.	.	TRBV27	TRBJ1-4	CASSSGGSGDGSSNEKLFF	TGTGCCAGCAGCTCAGGAGGGTCAGGGGATGGCTCATCTAATGAAAAACTGTTTTTT
once	.	TRBV7-9	TRBJ1-2	CASSSDRSSNYGYTF	TGTGCCAGCAGCTCCGACAGGAGTTCTAACTATGGCTACACCTTC
.	TRBD2	TRBV4-1	TRBJ2-2	CASSTTELAGTNTGELFF	TGCGCCAGCAGCACGACTGAACTAGCGGGGACGAACACCGGGGAGCTGTTTTTT
.	TRBD2	TRBV2	TRBJ2-7	CASSEGLGGYEQYF	TGTGCCAGCAGTGAAGGTCTGGGAGGGTACGAGCAGTACTTC
.	.	TRBV5-8	TRBJ2-1	CASNYYNEQFF	TGTGCCAGCAACTACTACAATGAGCAGTTCTTC
.	TRBD2	TRBV6-5	TRBJ2-2	CASSYSGGYTGELFF	TGTGCCAGCAGTTACAGCGGGGGGTACACCGGGGAGCTGTTTTTT
.	.	TRBV5-1	TRBJ2-5	CASSLLSSGQETQYF	TGCGCCAGCAGCTTGTTGAGTAGCGGACAAGAGACCCAGTACTTC
.	TRBD1	TRBV27	TRBJ1-2	CASSRLGQGDGYTF	TGTGCCAGCAGTCGATTGGGACAGGGGGATGGCTACACCTTC
.	TRBD1	TRBV7-9	TRBJ2-1	CASSLGAGGVDEQFF	TGTGCCAGCAGCCTCGGGGCAGGGGGTGTGGATGAGCAGTTCTTC
.	TRBD2	TRBV5-6	TRBJ2-1	CASSGLLADEQFF	TGTGCCAGCAGCGGTCTACTAGCGGATGAGCAGTTCTTC
.	.	TRBV6-5	TRBJ2-7	CASSYYISGKWYEQYF	TGTGCCAGCAGTTATTACATATCGGGGAAATGGTACGAGCAGTACTTC
.	.	TRBV19	TRBJ2-5	CASSTGDGETQYF	TGTGCCAGTAGTACAGGGGACGGAGAGACCCAGTACTTC
.	.	TRBV5-6	TRBJ1-3	CASSLGADIYF	TGTGCCAGCAGCTTAGGGGCGGACATATATTTT
.	TRBD2	TRBV2	TRBJ2-5	CASSTSGEFPKPSETQYF	TGTGCCAGCTCGACTAGCGGGGAGTTTCCGAAACCATCGGAGACCCAGTACTTC
.	.	TRBV30	TRBJ2-5	CAWSVDGGVGETQYF	TGTGCCTGGAGTGTTGACGGCGGCGTAGGAGAGACCCAGTACTTC
.	TRBD1	TRBV29-1	TRBJ2-7	CSVRDSGYEQYF	TGCAGCGTCCGGGACAGCGGCTACGAGCAGTACTTC
.	TRBD1	TRBV9	TRBJ1-1	CASSVAAGTANTEAFF	TGTGCCAGCAGCGTAGCTGCCGGGACAGCGAACACTGAAGCTTTCTTT
.	TRBD1	TRBV9	TRBJ2-1	CASSVASTGRNEQFF	TGTGCCAGCAGCGTAGCATCGACAGGGCGTAATGAGCAGTTCTTC
.	.	TRBV28	TRBJ2-3	CASSPLFSTDTQYF	TGTGCCAGCAGCCCTCTTTTCAGCACAGATACGCAGTATTTT
.	TRBD1	TRBV18	TRBJ2-5	CASLTTGAQETQYF	TGTGCCAGCCTTACAACAGGGGCACAAGAGACCCAGTACTTC
.	.	TRBV10-3	TRBJ1-6	CAISESVGTSNSPLHF	TGTGCCATCAGTGAAAGTGTCGGCACTAGTAATTCACCCCTCCACTTT
.	TRBD2	TRBV5-1	TRBJ2-1	CASSWTSGVNEQFF	TGCGCCAGCAGCTGGACTAGCGGGGTTAATGAGCAGTTCTTC
.	TRBD1	TRBV9	TRBJ2-3	CASSAENGQGTDTQYF	TGTGCCAGCAGCGCCGAGAACGGACAGGGCACAGATACGCAGTATTTT